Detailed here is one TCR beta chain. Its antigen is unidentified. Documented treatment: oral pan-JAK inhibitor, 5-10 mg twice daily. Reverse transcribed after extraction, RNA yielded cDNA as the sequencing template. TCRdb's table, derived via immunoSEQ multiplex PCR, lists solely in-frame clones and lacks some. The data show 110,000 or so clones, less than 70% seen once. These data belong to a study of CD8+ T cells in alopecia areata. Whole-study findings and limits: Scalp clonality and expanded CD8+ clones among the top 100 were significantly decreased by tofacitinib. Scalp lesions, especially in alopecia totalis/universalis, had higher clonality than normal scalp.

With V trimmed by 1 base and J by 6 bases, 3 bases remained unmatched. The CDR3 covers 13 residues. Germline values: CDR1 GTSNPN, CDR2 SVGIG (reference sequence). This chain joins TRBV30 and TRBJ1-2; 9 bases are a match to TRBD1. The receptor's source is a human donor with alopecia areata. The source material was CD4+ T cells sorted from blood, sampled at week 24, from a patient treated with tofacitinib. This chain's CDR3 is CAWSEGTGNGYTF. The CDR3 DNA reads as TGTGCCTGGAGTGAAGGGACAGGGAATGGCTACACCTTC.